The 20 T cell receptor beta chains presented below share a single source sample, sequenced in a study of blood T cell repertoires in COVID-19. Profiling relied on immunoSEQ multiplex PCR, and the TCRdb table lists in-frame clones only, not all of them. In the table there are under 150,000 clones, approximately 88% of which are singletons. Sequencing input: peripheral blood. The receptors derive from a woman between 35 and 50 years old with acute or convalescent COVID-19.

The table lists this clone with a few counts. The chain joins TRBV19 to TRBJ2-6; 8 nucleotides line up with TRBD1. Germline CDR1 LNHDA, CDR2 SQIVND (reference sequence). CDR3 length: 18 amino acids. The ends lost 3 bases at V and 0 bases at J; junction bases unmatched: 7. CDR3 nucleotide sequence: TGTGCCAGTAGTATCGGACAGGGTTCCTTCTCTGGGGCCAACGTCCTGACTTTC. This gives the protein CASSIGQGSFSGANVLTF.

The chain recombines TRBV19 with TRBJ1-4; D is unclear. There are 11 residues in the CDR3. Germline-derived CDR1 and CDR2 are LNHDA and SQIVND (reference sequence). V gave up 3 bases and J gave up 8 bases, with 4 bases separating them. CDR3 sequence reads: CASSILEKLFF. The CDR3 coding sequence is TGTGCCAGTAGTATCTTGGAAAAACTGTTTTTT. Using reference TRBV19 and TRBJ1-4 for the parts outside the CDR3, the full variable domain is DGGITQSPKYLFRKEGQNVTLSCEQNLNHDAMYWYRQDPGQGLRLIYYSQIVNDFQKGDIAEGYSVSREKKESFPLTVTSAQKNPTAFYLCASSILEKLFFGSGTQLSVL.

The rearrangement joins TRBV19 to TRBJ2-7; 12 positions match TRBD2. The CDR3 covers 15 residues. V trimming: 4 bases; J trimming: 7 bases; junction bases outside the gene matches: 8. The germline V gene has CDR1 LNHDA and CDR2 SQIVND (reference sequence). The CDR3 loop reads CASSTGTSGPAEQYF. The CDR3 DNA follows: TGTGCCAGTAGTACAGGGACTAGCGGGCCGGCGGAGCAGTACTTC.

This chain links TRBV24-1 with TRBJ2-5; D is undetermined. CDR3 length equals 17 residues. CDR1 is KGHDR, CDR2 SFDVKD, per germline. The ends were cut back, 0 bases at V and 0 bases at J, with 13 bases in the middle. CDR3 nucleotide sequence: TGTGCCACCAGTGATTTGGTTCTGAGGTCAGACCAAGAGACCCAGTACTTC. Protein product: CATSDLVLRSDQETQYF.

This clone was found once. The rearrangement joins TRBV7-3 to TRBJ2-4, with TRBD1 matching 9 bases. In germline, CDR1 is SGHTA, CDR2 FQGTGA. The V gene end was trimmed by 3 bases and the J gene end by 7 bases; junction bases not matched to a gene: 4. There are 14 residues in the CDR3. The CDR3 DNA is TGTGCCAGCAGCTTGGACAGGGGCTCGAACATTCAGTACTTC. Protein sequence: CASSLDRGSNIQYF.

V gene TRBV2 combines with J gene TRBJ1-2, with D tentatively TRBD1 (5 bases). Germline V gives CDR1 SNHLY, CDR2 FYNNEI. Between the trimmed V and J ends, which lost 1 base and 4 bases, there was a span of 10 bases. The CDR3 loop spans 14 amino acids. CDR3: CASSEEGVGYGYTF. CDR3 sequence (DNA): TGTGCCAGCAGTGAAGAAGGGGTCGGCTATGGCTACACCTTC.

The chain links TRBV6-1 to TRBJ1-6, with D unresolved. The germline V gene encodes CDR1 MNHNS and CDR2 SASEGT. CDR3 length: 13 amino acids. V shed 2 bases and J shed 11 bases, with 10 bases lying between them. The CDR3 region has the DNA TGTGCCAGCAGTGAAAGAGTAGAGACACCCCTCCACTTT. It translates to CASSERVETPLHF.

The rearrangement uses TRBV18 and TRBJ1-1; D unclear. This CDR3 is 13 amino acids long. With 5 bases removed from V and 0 bases from J, the gap between germline ends came to 7 bases. Germline loops: CDR1 KGHSH, CDR2 LQKENI. The CDR3 nucleotides read TGTGCCAGCTCATCAGATATGAACACTGAAGCTTTCTTT. This translates into CASSSDMNTEAFF.

The rearrangement links TRBV5-6 to TRBJ1-2; D not certain. The length of the CDR3 is 14 residues. V lost 5 bases, J lost 7 bases, and 18 bases lay in between. The germline V gene encodes CDR1 SGHDT and CDR2 YYEEEE. CDR3 coding DNA: TGTGCCAGCAGGTTGAGCGGGTTGCGGGGTGGCTACACCTTC. Encoded protein: CASRLSGLRGGYTF.

CDR3 in amino acids: CATRDRYGYTF. As DNA, the CDR3 is TGTGCCACCCGGGACAGATATGGCTACACCTTC. The chain combines TRBV15 with TRBJ1-2, with 7 bases lining up with TRBD1. Germline V gene sequence: CDR1 LNHNV, CDR2 YYDKDF (reference sequence). V lost 8 bases, J lost 5 bases, and 2 bases stayed unmatched. The CDR3 is 11 amino acids.

This clone was picked up one time. The chain recombines TRBV6-5 with TRBJ2-7, with D possibly matching TRBD1 (5 bases). The V gene lost 5 bases and the J gene lost 7 bases, with 18 bases spanning the gap. This CDR3 contains 14 residues. Germline V gives CDR1 MNHEY, CDR2 SVGAGI. The CDR3 DNA is TGTGCCAGCAGTAGCAGGGTAAACCTAGAGGAGCAGTACTTC. Translation: CASSSRVNLEEQYF.

The chain has TRBV5-5 and TRBJ2-7, with a possible D match to TRBD1 (6 bases). Germline assignment: CDR1 SGHKS and CDR2 YYEKEE (reference sequence). The CDR3 has 14 residues. Trimming pared 4 bases from V and 2 bases from J, leaving 13 bases between. CDR3 amino acids: CASSRDRFPYEQYF. Written as DNA, the CDR3 is TGTGCCAGCAGCCGCGACAGGTTCCCCTACGAGCAGTACTTC.

The gene calls are TRBV24-1 and TRBJ2-2; 9 bases fit TRBD2. Germline trimming cut 3 bases from V and 1 base from J; bases unmatched to any gene: 5. CDR3 length equals 17 residues. Germline V gene sequence: CDR1 KGHDR, CDR2 SFDVKD. The CDR3 nucleotides read TGTGCCACCAGTGATACCATAGCGGGGGTGAACACCGGGGAGCTGTTTTTT. Residues: CATSDTIAGVNTGELFF.

The V call is TRBV2, the J call TRBJ1-6; D remains unclear. The V gene lost 0 bases and the J gene lost 10 bases, with 13 bases spanning the gap. CDR1 is SNHLY, CDR2 FYNNEI, per germline. The CDR3 totals 15 residues. CDR3 region: CASSEARGRRSPLHF. As DNA, the CDR3 is TGTGCCAGCAGTGAAGCTCGGGGTCGTAGATCACCCCTCCACTTT.

The CDR3 DNA sequence: TGTGCCAGCAGCCAAGACCCCCAGGGGTTTCTCTATGGCTACACCTTC. Its protein is CASSQDPQGFLYGYTF. The V call is TRBV14, the J call TRBJ1-2, with D possibly TRBD1 on 6 matching bases. Germline CDR1 and CDR2: SGHDN and FVKESK. The length of the CDR3 is 16 residues. Trimming took off 0 bases at V and 4 bases at J, with 15 bases between the two ends. The variable domain in full, with the rest retrieved from reference TRBV14 and TRBJ1-2, is EAGVTQFPSHSVIEKGQTVTLRCDPISGHDNLYWYRRVMGKEIKFLLHFVKESKQDESGMPNNRFLAERTGGTYSTLKVQPAELEDSGVYFCASSQDPQGFLYGYTFGSGTRLTVV.

The rearrangement joins TRBV2 to TRBJ1-5; the D is unclear. Germline V gene data show CDR1 as SNHLY and CDR2 as FYNNEI. CDR3 length equals 15 residues. Trimming shortened V by 1 base and J by 7 bases, and 14 bases separated the two germline ends. The CDR3 DNA sequence: TGTGCCAGCAGTGAAGGCAGAGCCGCAGGCCAGCCCCAGCATTTT. Its translation: CASSEGRAAGQPQHF.

The chain is built from TRBV9 and TRBJ1-2; possibly TRBD1 for D (5 bases). The CDR3 is made up of 17 amino acids. Trimming stripped 0 bases from V and 3 bases from J, with 18 bases between. CDR1 and CDR2 from the germline V gene are SGDLS and YYNGEE. The CDR3 loop is CASSVASREGEDYGYTF. The CDR3 nucleotides read TGTGCCAGCAGCGTAGCTTCCAGGGAAGGGGAGGACTATGGCTACACCTTC.

CDR3 nucleotide sequence: TGTGCCAGCAGTTTAGAAGCCCGGGACAGGGTAGCTAACTATGGCTACACCTTC. Translated: CASSLEARDRVANYGYTF. This chain joins TRBV27 and TRBJ1-2, with 9 bases fitting TRBD1. Germline trimming cut 2 bases from V and 0 bases from J; bases unmatched to any gene: 10. From germline, CDR1 is MNHEY and CDR2 SMNVEV (reference sequence). The CDR3 has 18 amino acids.

The chain has TRBV7-9 and TRBJ2-7, with 10 bases identical to TRBD2. Trimming took 2 bases from V and 4 from J; bases not matched to a gene: 5. This CDR3 comprises 15 residues. Germline lookup yields CDR1 SEHNR and CDR2 FQNEAQ (reference sequence). DNA of the CDR3: TGTGCCAGCAGCTTATTAGCGGGGGGCCTATACGAGCAGTACTTC. Protein product: CASSLLAGGLYEQYF.

The chain combines TRBV9 with TRBJ2-3; unclear D gene. Germline V gives CDR1 SGDLS, CDR2 YYNGEE. This CDR3 region has 13 residues. V dropped 2 bases and J dropped 6 bases, with 10 bases sitting between them. CDR3 DNA sequence: TGTGCCAGCAGCGTCTCTAGGATGGATACGCAGTATTTT. Translation: CASSVSRMDTQYF.